Listed here is a single T cell receptor beta chain. Original processing notes: Reference gene primer amplification gave nucleated cell count estimates. TCRdb's copy holds only in-frame clones and misses some; the assay was immunoSEQ multiplex PCR. For V, J and clone size, that table is used; D and trimming come from the DNA. The sample lists 150,000 to 200,000 clones; 80% to 90% were seen once. The data were taken from a study of blood T cell repertoires in COVID-19. At the level of the study: Sites across the United States, Italy and Spain contributed samples from acute and convalescent COVID-19. PBMCs, B-cell-depleted T cells, or T cells provided the cDNA or gDNA that made up the material.

The CDR3 is made up of 12 amino acids. V lost 5 bases and J lost 7; bases outside the gene matches: 4. Germline V gives CDR1 SEHNR, CDR2 FQNEAQ (reference sequence). The gene calls are TRBV7-9 and TRBJ2-7; 8 bases are a match to TRBD2. The material sequenced was peripheral blood. The TCR comes from a human donor with active or convalescent COVID-19. The donor label of this sample is uncertain. CDR3 nucleotides: TGTGCCAGCAGCCTCCCTAGCGGGGAGCAGTACTTC. It is translated as CASSLPSGEQYF.